The rows below give T cell receptor beta chains drawn from one sample of a study of T cell repertoires in cytomegalovirus infection. In TCRdb, the reads were re-called with MiXCR into one record per CDR3 protein. Of about 180,000 distinct CDR3 sequences listed, about a sixth were seen once; the top ten hold 25%. What was sequenced was CD8+ T cells from PBMCs. These receptors all come from a human donor in good health (CMV status not recorded). Some clones in this sample may be carry-over from other donors' samples. Each CDR3 is given with its conserved first and last residue. The order of the fields is D gene, V gene, J gene, clone size, CDR3 DNA, CDR3 protein. D genes are given only for firm matches. Clone size, where shown, is once, few, many, or a class for clones that have expanded.

D: TRBD1; V: TRBV7-9; J: TRBJ1-1; size: few; DNA: TGTGCCAGCAGCCCGGACAGGGGGAACACTGAAGCTTTCTTT; CDR3: CASSPDRGNTEAFF
D: NA; V: TRBV14; J: TRBJ1-1; size: few; DNA: TGTGCCAGCAGCCAGGGTATCACTCAAGCTTTCTTT; CDR3: CASSQGITQAFF
D: TRBD1; V: TRBV4-3; J: TRBJ1-4; size: few; DNA: TGCGCCAGCAGCCAAGAGCAGGGGGGTGAAAAACTGTTTTTT; CDR3: CASSQEQGGEKLFF
D: NA; V: TRBV6-2/TRBV6-3; J: TRBJ1-1; size: NA; DNA: TGTGCCAGCAGTTACTCGTCGGGGGCAGCTGAAGCTTTCTTT; CDR3: CASSYSSGAAEAFF
D: NA; V: TRBV5-4; J: TRBJ1-1; size: NA; DNA: TGTGCCAGCAGCATCGGCCCGGGGGTTAGTGAAGCTTTCTTT; CDR3: CASSIGPGVSEAFF
D: TRBD2; V: TRBV19; J: TRBJ2-5; size: few; DNA: TGTGCCAGTACCCCAAAGGGACTAGCAGGAGAGACCCAGTACTTC; CDR3: CASTPKGLAGETQYF
D: TRBD1; V: TRBV15; J: TRBJ2-1; size: few; DNA: TGTGCCACCAGCACATACAGGGGGCCCTACAATGAGCAGTTCTTC; CDR3: CATSTYRGPYNEQFF
D: TRBD1; V: TRBV24-1; J: TRBJ2-3; size: few; DNA: TGTGCCACCAAATCCCGGGACAGGGGACCTGATACGCAGTATTTT; CDR3: CATKSRDRGPDTQYF
D: TRBD1; V: TRBV7-9; J: TRBJ1-2; size: NA; DNA: TGTGCCAGCAGCTTGGGGACAGGGACCTATGGCTACACCTTC; CDR3: CASSLGTGTYGYTF
D: NA; V: TRBV5-5; J: TRBJ2-3; size: few; DNA: TGTGCCAGCAGCTCGGACAGCCCCACAGATACGCAGTATTTT; CDR3: CASSSDSPTDTQYF
D: NA; V: TRBV29-1; J: TRBJ2-7; size: NA; DNA: TGCAGCGTGTTTGAGGGGTCCTACTCCTACGAGCAGTACTTC; CDR3: CSVFEGSYSYEQYF
D: TRBD2; V: TRBV29-1; J: TRBJ2-7; size: NA; DNA: TGCAGCATAATGGCGGGGGGCTTGGACGAGCAGTACTTC; CDR3: CSIMAGGLDEQYF
D: NA; V: TRBV4-3; J: TRBJ1-1; size: NA; DNA: TGCGCCAGCAGCCAAGTCCAAGAGTTGAACACTGAAGCTTTCTTT; CDR3: CASSQVQELNTEAFF
D: NA; V: TRBV7-2; J: TRBJ2-7; size: many; DNA: TGTGCCAGCAGCTTAAGATTGGGCGACCGTGGCCGATACGAGCAGTACTTC; CDR3: CASSLRLGDRGRYEQYF
D: NA; V: TRBV28; J: TRBJ2-5; size: NA; DNA: TGTGCCACCGCGGGACAGCCCCAAGAGACCCAGTACTTC; CDR3: CATAGQPQETQYF
D: NA; V: TRBV7-9; J: TRBJ2-1; size: NA; DNA: TGTGCCACCCCGGGGGTACGGGGCAATGAGCAGTTCTTC; CDR3: CATPGVRGNEQFF
D: NA; V: TRBV4-1; J: TRBJ2-1; size: few; DNA: TGCGCCAGCAGCCCACAAGGGACCCGCTCGTATGAGCAGTTCTTC; CDR3: CASSPQGTRSYEQFF
D: TRBD2; V: TRBV7-2; J: TRBJ2-3; size: few; DNA: TGTGCCAGCAGCTCAACTAGCGGGCCCACAGATACGCAGTATTTT; CDR3: CASSSTSGPTDTQYF
D: TRBD2; V: TRBV7-6; J: TRBJ2-1; size: many; DNA: TGTGCCAGCAGCCCTAGCGGGGGCCCGCTCTCCTACAATGAGCAGTTCTTC; CDR3: CASSPSGGPLSYNEQFF
D: NA; V: TRBV6-2/TRBV6-3; J: TRBJ2-5; size: few; DNA: TGTGCCAGCAGTCCGGGGCAGGAAGTACGGGAGACCCAGTACTTC; CDR3: CASSPGQEVRETQYF
D: NA; V: TRBV7-6; J: TRBJ1-1; size: few; DNA: TGTGCCAGCAGCTTAGGGAACTTT; CDR3: CASSLGNF
D: TRBD2; V: TRBV11-2; J: TRBJ2-3; size: few; DNA: TGTGCCAGCAGCTTAGATTCTAGCGGGGGGGCCCCAGATACGCAGTATTTT; CDR3: CASSLDSSGGAPDTQYF
D: TRBD2; V: TRBV28; J: TRBJ2-7; size: NA; DNA: TGTGCCAGCAGTTTCCGATCTAGCGGGTTCTACGAGCAGTACTTC; CDR3: CASSFRSSGFYEQYF
D: NA; V: TRBV11-2; J: TRBJ1-2; size: NA; DNA: TGTGCCAGCAGCTTAAACAGGGCCACGGGGGCTACTAACTATGGCTACACCTTC; CDR3: CASSLNRATGATNYGYTF
D: NA; V: TRBV20-1; J: TRBJ2-1; size: NA; DNA: TGCAGTGCTAGCCCAACCGGCCCCTCGAATGAGCAGTTCTTC; CDR3: CSASPTGPSNEQFF
D: NA; V: TRBV6-1; J: TRBJ2-4; size: few; DNA: TGTGCCAGCAGTGAAGGGACAGAGGAAGTCAAAAACATTCAGTACTTC; CDR3: CASSEGTEEVKNIQYF
D: NA; V: TRBV20-1; J: TRBJ2-7; size: few; DNA: TGCAGTGCTCGGATACACTCCCGGACCTCCGAGCAGTACTTC; CDR3: CSARIHSRTSEQYF
D: TRBD1; V: TRBV10-3; J: TRBJ1-2; size: NA; DNA: TGTGCCATCAGTGAGTCGGGGACAGATGGCTACACCTTC; CDR3: CAISESGTDGYTF
D: TRBD1; V: TRBV7-3; J: TRBJ1-6; size: NA; DNA: TGTGCCAGCAGCGTCCGACAGGGTCCGGATTCACCCCTCCACTTT; CDR3: CASSVRQGPDSPLHF
D: NA; V: TRBV30; J: TRBJ2-6; size: few; DNA: TGTGCCTGGGGTACAGGGTCCAGGTCCGGGGCCAACGTCCTGACTTTC; CDR3: CAWGTGSRSGANVLTF
D: NA; V: TRBV7-9; J: TRBJ2-7; size: NA; DNA: TGTGCCAGCAGCCTCCTCGAACGCGACGAGCAGTACTTC; CDR3: CASSLLERDEQYF
D: NA; V: TRBV13; J: TRBJ2-7; size: NA; DNA: TGTGCCAGCAGCTCCCGACTAAGCCCCTACGAGCAGTACTTC; CDR3: CASSSRLSPYEQYF
D: NA; V: TRBV20-1; J: TRBJ2-1; size: NA; DNA: TGCAGTGCTAGAGATCGAACAGAGAGCTCCTACAATGAGCAGTTCTTC; CDR3: CSARDRTESSYNEQFF
D: NA; V: TRBV7-9; J: TRBJ2-7; size: many; DNA: TGTGCCAGCAGCGCTCGAGCCTACGAGCAGTACTTC; CDR3: CASSARAYEQYF
D: NA; V: TRBV6-6; J: TRBJ1-1; size: NA; DNA: TGTGCCACCCTCCTCCCCTACGTGGAAAACACTGAAGCTTTCTTT; CDR3: CATLLPYVENTEAFF
D: TRBD1; V: TRBV7-9; J: TRBJ2-3; size: NA; DNA: TGTGCCAGCAGCTCCCAGCAGGGGGCAGATACGCAGTATTTT; CDR3: CASSSQQGADTQYF
D: NA; V: TRBV25-1; J: TRBJ2-7; size: NA; DNA: TGTGCCAGCAGTTCTTTACAGCCTTACTACGAGCAGTACTTC; CDR3: CASSSLQPYYEQYF
D: NA; V: TRBV7-8; J: TRBJ2-1; size: many; DNA: TGTGCCAGCAGCCCTCCCGCGGGGGCGGCTGAGCAGTTCTTC; CDR3: CASSPPAGAAEQFF
D: NA; V: TRBV28; J: TRBJ1-3; size: many; DNA: TGTGCCAGCAGTTTTCCAGGGGAAGGAAACACCATATATTTT; CDR3: CASSFPGEGNTIYF
D: TRBD1; V: TRBV20-1; J: TRBJ1-5; size: NA; DNA: TGCAGTGCTAGAGATGAACAGGGGAGGGGGGAGAATCAGCCCCAGCATTTT; CDR3: CSARDEQGRGENQPQHF
D: NA; V: TRBV12-3/TRBV12-4; J: TRBJ2-7; size: NA; DNA: TGTGCCAGCAGTTATGGCCCCTCCGCCCACGAGCAGTACTTC; CDR3: CASSYGPSAHEQYF
D: NA; V: TRBV18; J: TRBJ2-4; size: once; DNA: TGTGCCAGCTCGAACCAGATAGGGCAGGGTGGGATTCAGTACTTC; CDR3: CASSNQIGQGGIQYF
D: NA; V: TRBV6-2/TRBV6-3; J: TRBJ1-1; size: few; DNA: TGTGCCAGCAGTGACTACTCGACGGGACACCTAAACACTGAAGCTTTCTTT; CDR3: CASSDYSTGHLNTEAFF
D: NA; V: TRBV7-9; J: TRBJ2-3; size: many; DNA: TGTGCCAGCAGCCCCGGGACTGGATCGTTCGGGACGCAGTATTTT; CDR3: CASSPGTGSFGTQYF
D: TRBD1; V: TRBV5-5; J: TRBJ1-6; size: few; DNA: TGTGCCAGCAGCTTGGTGGCAGGGGGTAATAATTCACCCCTCCACTTT; CDR3: CASSLVAGGNNSPLHF
D: TRBD2; V: TRBV6-2/TRBV6-3; J: TRBJ2-1; size: NA; DNA: TGTGCCAGCAGTTATCTAGCGGGCTACAATGAGCAGTTCTTC; CDR3: CASSYLAGYNEQFF
D: NA; V: TRBV12-3/TRBV12-4; J: TRBJ1-4; size: NA; DNA: TGTGCCAGCAGTTTAGAAGGGTGGAATGAAAAACTGTTTTTT; CDR3: CASSLEGWNEKLFF
D: NA; V: TRBV9; J: TRBJ2-5; size: NA; DNA: TGTGCCAGCAGCTTGGGGGGCGTCGGACTTCAAGAGACCCAGTACTTC; CDR3: CASSLGGVGLQETQYF
D: NA; V: TRBV12-5; J: TRBJ2-5; size: NA; DNA: TGTGCTAGTGGTTTGCCTACTCAGGGCACCATTGAAGAGACCCAGTACTTC; CDR3: CASGLPTQGTIEETQYF
D: NA; V: TRBV4-1; J: TRBJ2-7; size: few; DNA: TGCGCCAGCAGCCAATTTTTGGGCAATCAATACGAGCAGTACTTC; CDR3: CASSQFLGNQYEQYF
D: TRBD2; V: TRBV4-2; J: TRBJ2-3; size: NA; DNA: TGTGCCAGCAGCAAGACTAGCGGGGTAATAGATACGCAGTATTTT; CDR3: CASSKTSGVIDTQYF
D: TRBD1; V: TRBV9; J: TRBJ1-1; size: NA; DNA: TGTGCCAGCAGCGTAGCAGGGGGCGAAGCTTTCTTT; CDR3: CASSVAGGEAFF
D: TRBD2; V: TRBV10-3; J: TRBJ2-7; size: NA; DNA: TGTGCCATCAGTTGGAGCGGGGCTATGCCCACCCCAACCTACGAGCAGTACTTC; CDR3: CAISWSGAMPTPTYEQYF
D: TRBD2; V: TRBV7-8; J: TRBJ2-3; size: many; DNA: TGTGCCAGCAGCTCACGGTGGGCTAGCGGGGAGCACCTGGAAGATACGCAGTATTTT; CDR3: CASSSRWASGEHLEDTQYF
D: NA; V: TRBV4-1; J: TRBJ2-5; size: NA; DNA: TGCGCCAGCAGCCAAGTTTCGGGCAGTCGAGAGACCCAGTACTTC; CDR3: CASSQVSGSRETQYF
D: TRBD1; V: TRBV20-1; J: TRBJ2-7; size: NA; DNA: TGCAGTGTCGGGACAGGGGGCTCCCACGAGCAGTACTTC; CDR3: CSVGTGGSHEQYF
D: TRBD1; V: TRBV6-1; J: TRBJ1-2; size: few; DNA: TGTGCCAGCAGTTTTTACGGACAGGGAACGCATGGCTACACCTTC; CDR3: CASSFYGQGTHGYTF
D: TRBD1; V: TRBV12-3/TRBV12-4; J: TRBJ2-4; size: NA; DNA: TGTGCCAGCAGTTTACCGGGACAGGTAAACATTCAGTACTTC; CDR3: CASSLPGQVNIQYF
D: TRBD1; V: TRBV7-9; J: TRBJ2-5; size: few; DNA: TGTGCCAGCAGCCAGGACAGGGGCTGGGAGACCCAGTACTTC; CDR3: CASSQDRGWETQYF